This T cell receptor beta chain derives from a study of T cell responses to AZD1222 COVID-19 vaccine. Study-wide background: Both about-4-week and about-12-week second-dose recipients were combined. Study results and limitations: Possibly, clonal diversity was underestimated; donors were largely white British and included more females. Baseline serology detected seropositivity in only six AZD1222 recipients. Regions left unmutated in variants are reportedly the target of nearly half of spike-specific TCRs.

The method was immunoSEQ multiplex PCR; TCRdb's version includes in-frame clones alone and lacks a portion of them. This sample carries roughly 90,000 clones, 70% to 90% of them seen once, and the ten largest clones take just under 6.5%. The CDR3 has 12 amino acids. Trimming left V 8 bases short and J 7 bases short, with 9 bases between. In germline, CDR1 is MNHNY, CDR2 SVGAGI (reference sequence). This clone occurred once. Its antigen is still unknown. This TCR was sampled from an adult in good health. This material consisted of peripheral blood, taken on day 0 of AZD1222 vaccination. The chain has TRBV6-6 and TRBJ1-6; D is perhaps TRBD1 (5 bases). Written as DNA, the CDR3 is TGTGCCAGCGACACAGGCAATTCACCCCTCCACTTT. Encoded protein: CASDTGNSPLHF.